This TCR beta chain was sequenced in a study of T cells in Graves' hyperthyroidism and ophthalmopathy. Regions amplified from RNA transcripts were the TCR beta CDR3 regions. Researchers ran a first-round RT-PCR on the TCR CDR3 using the HTBI primer set. One entry per CDR3 protein, called by TCRdb with MiXCR from the multiplex PCR reads. The table has over 500,000 distinct CDR3 sequences, 15% to 20% seen once; the top ten hold around 28%. The sample comprised blood. The receptor was isolated from a young woman with Graves' ophthalmopathy.

CDR3 region: CATRTRGPRYNEQFF. The DNA of the CDR3 is TGTGCCACCAGGACTAGGGGGCCGCGATACAATGAGCAGTTCTTC. The chain is built from TRBV15 and TRBJ2-1, with a possible D match to TRBD1 (7 bases). The CDR3 is made up of 15 amino acids. Trimming took off 6 bases at V and 4 bases at J, with 16 bases between the two ends. Germline V CDR1 and CDR2: LNHNV, YYDKDF (reference sequence).